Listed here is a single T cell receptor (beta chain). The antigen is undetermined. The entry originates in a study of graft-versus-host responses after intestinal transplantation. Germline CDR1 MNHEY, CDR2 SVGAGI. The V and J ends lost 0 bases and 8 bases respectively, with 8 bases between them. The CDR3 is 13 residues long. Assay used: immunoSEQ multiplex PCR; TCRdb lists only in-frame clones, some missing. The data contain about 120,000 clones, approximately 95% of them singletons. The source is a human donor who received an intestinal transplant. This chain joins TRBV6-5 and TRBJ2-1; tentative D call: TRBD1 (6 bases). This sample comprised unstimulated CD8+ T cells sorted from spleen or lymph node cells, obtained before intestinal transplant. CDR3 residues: CASSYSRGYEQFF. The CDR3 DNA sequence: TGTGCCAGCAGTTACTCGAGGGGGTATGAGCAGTTCTTC.